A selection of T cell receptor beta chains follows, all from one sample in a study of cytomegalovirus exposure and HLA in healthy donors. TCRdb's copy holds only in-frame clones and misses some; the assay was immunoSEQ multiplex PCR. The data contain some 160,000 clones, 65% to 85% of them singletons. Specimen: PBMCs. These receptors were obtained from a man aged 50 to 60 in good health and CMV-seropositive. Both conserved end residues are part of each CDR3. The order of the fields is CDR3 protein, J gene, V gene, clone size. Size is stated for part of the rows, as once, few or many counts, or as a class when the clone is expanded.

CASSSRTGGNYGYTF | TRBJ1-2 | TRBV5-1 | NA
CASSFTGAGGRETQYF | TRBJ2-5 | TRBV11-2 | few
CASSEQLDLDTQYF | TRBJ2-3 | TRBV2 | NA
CASSLDREGSDTQYF | TRBJ2-3 | TRBV28 | NA
CASSTTQGLDEKLFF | TRBJ1-4 | TRBV18 | NA
CARFPGGGASYNEQFF | TRBJ2-1 | TRBV30 | NA
CASSSEYSGNTIYF | TRBJ1-3 | TRBV5-1 | NA
CASSLVLGLGNTIYF | TRBJ1-3 | TRBV11-2 | NA
CASSETDSSGNTIYF | TRBJ1-3 | TRBV9 | NA
CASSPRDTDGYTF | TRBJ1-2 | TRBV18 | NA
CASKGQGAGRAFF | TRBJ1-1 | TRBV6-5 | once
CASSGVDRVNTDTQYF | TRBJ2-3 | TRBV27 | NA
CASKTGGTSTEAFF | TRBJ1-1 | TRBV28 | NA
CASSTPTFSDTQYF | TRBJ2-3 | TRBV28 | NA
CASSLGGRTGELFF | TRBJ2-2 | TRBV28 | NA
CASSLRGNQPQHF | TRBJ1-5 | TRBV7-9 | NA
CATSNFDRSNYGYTF | TRBJ1-2 | TRBV15 | NA
CASSQALLGWENEKLFF | TRBJ1-4 | TRBV4-1 | NA
CASSSTGIGELFF | TRBJ2-2 | TRBV5-1 | NA
CASKGGGRYEQYF | TRBJ2-7 | TRBV28 | NA
CASSRVPDGLYEQYF | TRBJ2-7 | TRBV11-1 | NA
CASRGTVAGPEAFF | TRBJ1-1 | TRBV5-1 | NA
CASSLYRANTEAFF | TRBJ1-1 | TRBV27 | NA
CASSSSGTTKAFF | TRBJ1-1 | TRBV6-6 | NA
CSVEPSGQGARNEQFF | TRBJ2-1 | TRBV29-1 | once
CATSRGGNSYEQYF | TRBJ2-7 | TRBV6-5 | NA
CAEGGALMNTEAFF | TRBJ1-1 | TRBV6-1 | NA
CASSIDLVQPQHF | TRBJ1-5 | TRBV19 | NA
CASSQLVWDSNEKLFF | TRBJ1-4 | TRBV11-2 | NA
CASSQASWTGRNTEAFF | TRBJ1-1 | TRBV4-1 | once
CASRQDPQSNIQYF | TRBJ2-4 | TRBV5-1 | NA
CASTAAGGRTGELFF | TRBJ2-2 | TRBV9 | NA
CASSLGTSGGSFETQYF | TRBJ2-5 | TRBV5-1 | NA
CASSEKTVAGELFF | TRBJ2-2 | TRBV6-1 | NA
CASTPGGVGTEAFF | TRBJ1-1 | TRBV10-2 | few
CASSLSGAYEQYF | TRBJ2-7 | TRBV7-6 | NA
CASSSLETSRAQGRNIQYF | TRBJ2-4 | TRBV19 | NA
CASMKDRAGDEQYF | TRBJ2-7 | TRBV10-1 | NA
CASSSDWDSVYTF | TRBJ1-2 | TRBV5-1 | once
CASSLRFRDNEQFF | TRBJ2-1 | TRBV5-6 | NA
CASSGTGSGNTIYF | TRBJ1-3 | TRBV28 | NA
CASSGTANYGYTF | TRBJ1-2 | TRBV6-5 | NA
CASSTSGRHSYNEQFF | TRBJ2-1 | TRBV28 | NA
CASSPLAGGTDTQYF | TRBJ2-3 | TRBV18 | NA
CASRGPGQGNYEQYF | TRBJ2-7 | TRBV6-5 | NA
CASSFRTSGNYEQYF | TRBJ2-7 | TRBV28 | NA
CAWSFRVDNQPQHF | TRBJ1-5 | TRBV30 | once
CASQRAGGGYTF | TRBJ1-2 | TRBV9 | NA
CASSLGQGADTQYF | TRBJ2-3 | TRBV5-1 | NA
CSVRLAGGTDTQYF | TRBJ2-3 | TRBV29-1 | NA
CASKERLAGPEQYF | TRBJ2-7 | TRBV27 | NA
CAWSVLDTGTQYF | TRBJ2-3 | TRBV30 | NA
CASSPGVSSYNSPLHF | TRBJ1-6 | TRBV5-6 | NA
CASSSRVREQFF | TRBJ2-1 | TRBV28 | NA
CASSPDSQETQYF | TRBJ2-5 | TRBV28 | NA
CASSDTGATNEKLFF | TRBJ1-4 | TRBV19 | NA
CASSGSGTGGVEQYF | TRBJ2-7 | TRBV9 | once
CASSHGLDQDTQYF | TRBJ2-3 | TRBV5-1 | NA